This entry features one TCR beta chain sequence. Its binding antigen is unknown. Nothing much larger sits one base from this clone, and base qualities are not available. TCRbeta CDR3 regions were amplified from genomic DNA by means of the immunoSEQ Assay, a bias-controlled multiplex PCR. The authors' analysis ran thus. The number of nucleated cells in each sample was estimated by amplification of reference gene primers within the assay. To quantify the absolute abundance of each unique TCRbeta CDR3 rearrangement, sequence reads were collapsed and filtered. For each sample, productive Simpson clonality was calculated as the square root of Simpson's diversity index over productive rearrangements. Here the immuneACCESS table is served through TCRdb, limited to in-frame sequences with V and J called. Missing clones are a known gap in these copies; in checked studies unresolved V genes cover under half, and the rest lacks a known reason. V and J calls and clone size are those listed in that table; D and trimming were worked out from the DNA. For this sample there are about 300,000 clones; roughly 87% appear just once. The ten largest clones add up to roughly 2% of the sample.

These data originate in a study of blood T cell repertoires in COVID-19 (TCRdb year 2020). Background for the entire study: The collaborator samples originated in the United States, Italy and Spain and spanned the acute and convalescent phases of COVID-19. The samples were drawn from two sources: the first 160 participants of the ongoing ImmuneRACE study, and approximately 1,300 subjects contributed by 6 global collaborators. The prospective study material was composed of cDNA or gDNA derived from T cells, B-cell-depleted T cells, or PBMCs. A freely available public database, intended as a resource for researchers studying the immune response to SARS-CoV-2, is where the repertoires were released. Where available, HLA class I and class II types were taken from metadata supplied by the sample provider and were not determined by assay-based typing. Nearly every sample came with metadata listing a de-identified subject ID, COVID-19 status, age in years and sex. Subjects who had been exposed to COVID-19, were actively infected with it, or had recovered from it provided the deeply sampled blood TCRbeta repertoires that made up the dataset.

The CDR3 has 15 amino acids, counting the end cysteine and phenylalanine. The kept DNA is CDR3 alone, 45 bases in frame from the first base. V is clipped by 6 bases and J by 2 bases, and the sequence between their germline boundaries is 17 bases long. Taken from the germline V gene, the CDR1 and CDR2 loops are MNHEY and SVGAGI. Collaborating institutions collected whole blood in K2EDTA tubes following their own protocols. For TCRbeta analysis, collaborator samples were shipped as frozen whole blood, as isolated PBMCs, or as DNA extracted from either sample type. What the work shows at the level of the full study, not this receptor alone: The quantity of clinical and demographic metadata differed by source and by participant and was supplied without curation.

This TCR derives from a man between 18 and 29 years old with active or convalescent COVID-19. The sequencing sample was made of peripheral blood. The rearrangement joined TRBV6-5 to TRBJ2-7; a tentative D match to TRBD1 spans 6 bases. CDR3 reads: CASRAPGHAPYEQYF. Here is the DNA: TGTGCCAGCAGGGCCCCGGGACACGCGCCCTACGAGCAGTACTTC.